The source of this T cell receptor (beta chain) is a study of T-cell memory formation after mild COVID-19. About the study: In these data, TCR clusters were largely donor specific. Study observations and caveats: Among contracting clones, CD4+ were mainly CM/EM and CD8+ enriched in EMRA. Cross-reactive memory appears to have joined, as suggested by some responding clones showing up in pre-infection memory.

This CDR3 comprises 15 residues. This clonotype was detected ten times or more. Its specificity is not known. 5'RACE, which relied on constant-segment primers, yielded TCR alpha and TCR beta cDNA libraries carrying sample barcodes and UMIs. MiXCR, run by TCRdb on the 5' RACE reads, gives a single entry per CDR3 protein. The data contain about 110,000 distinct CDR3 sequences, roughly 19% of them singletons. Sequencing was done on a sample of PBMCs or a T cell subset sorted from them (not recorded which). The TCR comes from a man younger than 35 who had mild COVID-19 (a few samples of this study predate the infection). Cell type and time point are not known. The rearrangement links TRBV21-1 to TRBJ2-5; the table's D call, TRBD1, was not checked against the DNA. TRBV21-1 is labeled a pseudogene. CDR3 region: CASSNDTGRGETQYF. The CDR3 bases are TGTGCCAGCAGCAACGATACAGGAAGGGGAGAGACCCAGTACTTC.